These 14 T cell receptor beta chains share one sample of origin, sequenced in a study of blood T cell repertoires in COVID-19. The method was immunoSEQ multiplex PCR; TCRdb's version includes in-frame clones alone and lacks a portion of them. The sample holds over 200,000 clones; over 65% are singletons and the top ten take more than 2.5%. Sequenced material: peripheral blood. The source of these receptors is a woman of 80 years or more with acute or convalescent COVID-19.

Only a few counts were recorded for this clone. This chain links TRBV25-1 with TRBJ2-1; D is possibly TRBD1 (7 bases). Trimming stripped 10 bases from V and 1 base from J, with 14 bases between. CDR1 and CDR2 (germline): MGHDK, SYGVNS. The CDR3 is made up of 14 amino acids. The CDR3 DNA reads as TGTGCCATCGGGGGCAGGGGGTCCTACAATGAGCAGTTCTTC. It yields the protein CAIGGRGSYNEQFF. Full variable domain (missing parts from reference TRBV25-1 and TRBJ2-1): EADIYQTPRYLVIGTGKKITLECSQTMGHDKMYWYQQDPGMELHLIHYSYGVNSTEKGDLSSESTVSRIRTEHFPLTLESARPSHTSQYLCAIGGRGSYNEQFFGPGTRLTVL.

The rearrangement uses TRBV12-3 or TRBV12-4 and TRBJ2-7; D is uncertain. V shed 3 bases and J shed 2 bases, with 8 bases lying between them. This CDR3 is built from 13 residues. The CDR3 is CASSFQEAYEQYF. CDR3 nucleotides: TGTGCCAGCAGTTTCCAGGAAGCCTACGAGCAGTACTTC.

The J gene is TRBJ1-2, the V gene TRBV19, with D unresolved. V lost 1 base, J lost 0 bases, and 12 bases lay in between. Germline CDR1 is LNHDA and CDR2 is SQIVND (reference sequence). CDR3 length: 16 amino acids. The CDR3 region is CASSIGVRGTNYGYTF. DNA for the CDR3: TGTGCCAGTAGTATAGGAGTGAGAGGGACTAACTATGGCTACACCTTC.

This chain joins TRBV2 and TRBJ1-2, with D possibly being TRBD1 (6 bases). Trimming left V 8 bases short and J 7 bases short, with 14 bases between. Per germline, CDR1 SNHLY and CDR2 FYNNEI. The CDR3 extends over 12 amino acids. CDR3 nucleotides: TGTGCCAGCCTCGTAGGGGGGGGTGGCTACACCTTC. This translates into CASLVGGGGYTF.

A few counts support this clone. This chain's CDR3 is CASSQRVSGADNEQFF. The CDR3 DNA reads TGTGCCAGCAGCCAGAGGGTGAGCGGGGCCGACAATGAGCAGTTCTTC. This chain links TRBV14 with TRBJ2-1; 7 nucleotides agree with TRBD2. V was pared by 3 bases and J by 5 bases, with 10 bases of the junction left unmatched. Germline V lookup: CDR1 SGHDN, CDR2 FVKESK. The CDR3 totals 16 residues. Full variable domain (remainder filled in from reference TRBV14 and TRBJ2-1): EAGVTQFPSHSVIEKGQTVTLRCDPISGHDNLYWYRRVMGKEIKFLLHFVKESKQDESGMPNNRFLAERTGGTYSTLKVQPAELEDSGVYFCASSQRVSGADNEQFFGPGTRLTVL.

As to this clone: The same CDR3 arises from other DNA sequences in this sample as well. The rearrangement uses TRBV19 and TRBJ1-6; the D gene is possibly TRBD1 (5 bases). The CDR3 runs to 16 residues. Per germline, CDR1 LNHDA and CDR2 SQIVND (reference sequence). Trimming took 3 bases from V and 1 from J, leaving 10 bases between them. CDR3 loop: CASSMGRGSYNSPLHF. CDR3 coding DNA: TGTGCCAGTAGTATGGGGCGCGGATCCTATAATTCACCCCTCCACTTT.

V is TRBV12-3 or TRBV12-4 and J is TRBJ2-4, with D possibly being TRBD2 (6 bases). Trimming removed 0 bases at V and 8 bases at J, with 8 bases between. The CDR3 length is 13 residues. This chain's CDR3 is CASSLAGGDIQYF. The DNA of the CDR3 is TGTGCCAGCAGTTTAGCCGGGGGAGACATTCAGTACTTC.

The CDR3: CASRGLNEKLFF. CDR3 bases: TGTGCCAGCAGGGGACTTAATGAAAAACTGTTTTTT. The J gene is TRBJ1-4, the V gene TRBV6-5; D might be TRBD1 (5 bases). V was pared by 6 bases and J by 4 bases, with 6 bases between. The CDR3 spans 12 residues. Looked up from germline, CDR1 is MNHEY and CDR2 is SVGAGI.

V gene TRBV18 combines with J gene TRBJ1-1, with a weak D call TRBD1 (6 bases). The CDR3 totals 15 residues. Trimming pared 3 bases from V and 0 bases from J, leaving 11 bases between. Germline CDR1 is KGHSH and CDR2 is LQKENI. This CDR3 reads CASSPSGTLNTEAFF. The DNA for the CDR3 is TGTGCCAGCTCACCCTCCGGGACATTGAACACTGAAGCTTTCTTT.

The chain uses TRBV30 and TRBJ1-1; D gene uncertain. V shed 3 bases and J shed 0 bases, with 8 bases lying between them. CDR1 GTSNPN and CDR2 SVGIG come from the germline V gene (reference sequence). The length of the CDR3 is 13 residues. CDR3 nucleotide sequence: TGTGCCTGGAGCCACAGAATGAACACTGAAGCTTTCTTT. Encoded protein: CAWSHRMNTEAFF.

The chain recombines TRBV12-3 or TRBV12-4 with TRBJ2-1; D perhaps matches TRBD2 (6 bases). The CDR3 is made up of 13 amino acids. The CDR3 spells CVTAGAGSDEQFF. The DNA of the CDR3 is TGTGTCACGGCTGGTGCGGGGTCTGACGAGCAGTTCTTC.

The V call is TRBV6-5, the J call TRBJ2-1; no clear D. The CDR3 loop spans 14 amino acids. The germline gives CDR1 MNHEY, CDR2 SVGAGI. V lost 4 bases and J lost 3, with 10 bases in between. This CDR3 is CASSSAGRYNEQFF. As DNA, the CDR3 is TGTGCCAGCAGTTCTGCAGGCCGCTACAATGAGCAGTTCTTC.

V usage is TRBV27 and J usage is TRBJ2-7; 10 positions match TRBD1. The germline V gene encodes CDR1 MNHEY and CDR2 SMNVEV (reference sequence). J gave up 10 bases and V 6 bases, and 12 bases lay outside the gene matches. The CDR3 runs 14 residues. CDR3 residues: CASRTGGGWGRQYF. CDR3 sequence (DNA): TGTGCCAGCAGGACAGGGGGCGGTTGGGGACGACAGTACTTC.

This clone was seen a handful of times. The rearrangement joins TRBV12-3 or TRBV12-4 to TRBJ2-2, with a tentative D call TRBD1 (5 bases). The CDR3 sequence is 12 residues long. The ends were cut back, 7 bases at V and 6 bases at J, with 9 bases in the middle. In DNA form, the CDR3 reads TGTGCCAGCAAGGGGTCGGCCGGGGAGCTGTTTTTT. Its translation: CASKGSAGELFF.